This TCR beta chain was recorded in a study of regulatory T cells in long-lasting Graves disease. Looked up from germline, CDR1 is SEHNR and CDR2 is FQNEAQ (reference sequence). The CDR3 runs 11 residues. Construction of the TCR beta libraries employed iRepertoire HTBI primers in conjunction with Arm-PCR of CDR3 regions. A single record per CDR3 protein comes from TCRdb applying MiXCR to the multiplex PCR reads. This table holds hundreds of thousands of distinct CDR3 sequences, approximately 15% found once. On this clonotype itself: Compared with germline, one end of the junction differs, possibly owing to a read error.

Time point noted: newly diagnosed GD, antithyroid drugs for less than 3 months. Extracted RNA from PBMCs served as the source of the TCR library. This same sample was also part of a study on T cells in Graves' hyperthyroidism and ophthalmopathy. That report notes: When the TCR CDR3 underwent first-round RT-PCR, the HTBI primer set was used. Ophthalmopathy, as predicted by the model, came a median approximately 6.5 months after the prediction.

Sequenced material: peripheral blood mononuclear cells (PBMCs), taken at new diagnosis, from a patient treated with antithyroid drugs. J is TRBJ2-3 and V is TRBV7-9, with D possibly being TRBD2 (5 bases). The sequence came from a woman aged 35 to 49 with Graves disease. Here the CDR3 DNA reads TGTGCCAGCAAGGGTCGGGATACGCAATATTTT. Translation: CASKGRDTQYF. Based on the CDR3 plus reference TRBV7-9 and TRBJ2-3, the full variable domain is DTGVSQNPRHKITKRGQNVTFRCDPISEHNRLYWYRQTLGQGPEFLTYFQNEAQLEKSRLLSDRFSAERPKGSFSTLEIQRTEQGDSAMYLCASKGRDTQYFGPGTRLTVL.